The 7 T cell receptor beta chains listed next were all sequenced from one sample in a study of neurological immune-mediated disorders. TCRdb re-derived calls from the 5' RACE reads in MiXCR, one entry per CDR3 protein. Of over 20,000 distinct CDR3 sequences in the sample, 8.5% to 12% are singletons; the top ten hold about 20%. The material sequenced was PBMCs. The receptors here all came from a woman aged 55 to 70 with HTLV-1-associated myelopathy (HAM/TSP).

This clonotype was seen repeatedly, ten times or more. The gene calls are TRBV7-6 and TRBJ2-6, with 9 nucleotides matching TRBD1. This CDR3 is built from 19 residues. After removal of 7 bases from V and 0 bases from J, the junction contained 13 bases not matched to a gene. The germline CDR1 and CDR2 sequences are SGHVS and FNYEAQ. In DNA form, the CDR3 reads TGTGCCAGCACCGGATACCCCGGGACAGGGATCTCTGGGGCCAACGTCCTGACTTTC. It is translated as CASTGYPGTGISGANVLTF.

This clonotype came up many times. The chain joins TRBV4-1 to TRBJ2-1; 7 nucleotides line up with TRBD2. V was clipped by 4 bases and J by 5 bases; unmatched bases: 8. The CDR3 length is 15 residues. Germline loops: CDR1 MGHRA, CDR2 YSYEKL. CDR3 residues: CASSRSGASNNEQFF. For the CDR3, the DNA is TGCGCCAGCAGCCGAAGCGGGGCCAGTAACAATGAGCAGTTCTTC.

In its sample, this clonotype was seen many times. The chain has TRBV29-1 and TRBJ2-7; TRBD2 matches 12 bases. The CDR3 is 17 amino acids. Germline CDR1 reads SQVTM; CDR2 reads ANQGSEA. V trimming: 0 bases; J trimming: 2 bases; junction bases outside the gene matches: 8. CDR3 in amino acids: CSVEDHKPSGGAYEQYF. In DNA form, the CDR3 reads TGCAGCGTTGAAGACCACAAACCTAGCGGGGGGGCCTACGAGCAGTACTTC.

This clonotype was found many times. The chain is built from TRBV10-1 and TRBJ2-3; TRBD1 is a possible D gene (5 bases). Germline CDR1 and CDR2: WNHNN and SYGVQD (reference sequence). CDR3 length: 11 amino acids. With 8 bases removed from V and 6 bases from J, the gap between germline ends came to 9 bases. The CDR3 sequence: CASGRGDTQYF. Written as DNA, the CDR3 is TGCGCCAGCGGAAGGGGCGATACGCAGTATTTT.

This clonotype was picked up many times. This chain links TRBV20-1 with TRBJ2-7; 8 bases are a match to TRBD1. J gave up 2 bases and V 6 bases, and 3 bases lay outside the gene matches. Germline V gene sequence: CDR1 DFQATT, CDR2 SNEGSKA (reference sequence). This CDR3 has 12 residues. In DNA form, the CDR3 reads TGCAGTGCAGACAGGGGACCCTACGAGCAGTACTTC. Translation: CSADRGPYEQYF.

This clonotype was counted at least ten times. This chain joins TRBV7-6 and TRBJ2-2; D might be TRBD1 (5 bases). Germline V lookup: CDR1 SGHVS, CDR2 FNYEAQ. Trimming left V 4 bases short and J 3 bases short, with 9 bases between. This CDR3 comprises 14 residues. The CDR3 DNA follows: TGTGCCAGCAGCTCAATCAGGGACACCGGGGAGCTGTTTTTT. Its protein product is CASSSIRDTGELFF.

The rearrangement links TRBV4-1 to TRBJ2-3, with 14 bases fitting TRBD2. V gave up 3 bases and J gave up 7 bases; unmatched junction bases: 9. CDR3 size: 17 residues. CDR1 is MGHRA and CDR2 is YSYEKL in the germline V gene. The CDR3 protein is CASSHPGLAGGANTQYF. In nucleotides, the CDR3 is TGCGCCAGCAGCCATCCTGGACTAGCGGGGGGTGCAAATACGCAGTATTTT.